These 19 T cell receptor beta chains came from one sample sequenced in a study of blood T cell repertoires in COVID-19. The table came from immunoSEQ multiplex PCR; TCRdb's copy has only in-frame clones and leaves some out. The table has about 120,000 clones, 70% to 90% seen once. The specimen sequenced was peripheral blood. The receptor set was obtained from a man aged 40-49 years with acute or convalescent COVID-19.

The chain uses TRBV19 and TRBJ2-3, with a weak D call TRBD2 (5 bases). CDR1 and CDR2 from the germline V gene are LNHDA and SQIVND (reference sequence). The ends were cut back, 5 bases at V and 7 bases at J, with 16 bases in the middle. The CDR3 runs 14 residues. In nucleotides, the CDR3 is TGTGCCAGTAGTCGCGACGGACTCGACCATACGCAGTATTTT. Residues: CASSRDGLDHTQYF.

The V gene is TRBV9, the J gene TRBJ2-7; TRBD2 matches at 11 bases. The CDR3 consists of 15 residues. Per germline, CDR1 SGDLS and CDR2 YYNGEE. The ends lost 2 bases at V and 3 bases at J; junction bases unmatched: 4. For the CDR3, the DNA is TGTGCCAGCAGCGTGGGGGGACTAGCGGTCTACGAGCAGTACTTC. Its protein is CASSVGGLAVYEQYF.

This clone came up a few times. The chain recombines TRBV30 with TRBJ2-7; D is perhaps TRBD1 (6 bases). Germline CDR1 is GTSNPN and CDR2 is SVGIG (reference sequence). CDR3 size: 12 residues. V lost 0 bases to trimming and J lost 3 bases, with 6 bases between them. The DNA of the CDR3 is TGTGCCTGGAGTGTACAGGGCTACGAGCAGTACTTC. Translation: CAWSVQGYEQYF.

The V gene is TRBV6-2 or TRBV6-3, the J gene TRBJ1-6; TRBD1 aligns across 9 bases. The V and J ends lost 0 bases and 7 bases, in that order; junction bases with no gene match: 1. The CDR3 consists of 15 residues. Germline V lookup: CDR1 MNHEY, CDR2 SVGEGT. The CDR3 region is CASSYSQGANSPLHF. DNA for the CDR3: TGTGCCAGCAGTTACTCACAGGGGGCAAATTCACCCCTCCACTTT.

The chain joins TRBV3-1 (or the pseudogene TRBV3-2) to TRBJ1-5, with 10 bases matching TRBD1. Per the germline V gene, CDR1 is LGHDT and CDR2 is YNNKEL (reference sequence). The CDR3 is 15 amino acids. V gave up 4 bases and J gave up 3 bases; unmatched junction bases: 3. The CDR3 reads CASSRTGGLNQPQHF. The CDR3 region has the DNA TGTGCCAGCAGCCGGACAGGGGGTCTCAATCAGCCCCAGCATTTT.

The rearrangement uses TRBV4-2 and TRBJ2-1; 13 bases line up with TRBD2. The CDR3 runs to 16 residues. The junction had 11 bases not matched to a gene; V was cut back by 3 bases and J by 12 bases. Germline CDR1 LGHNA, CDR2 YNFKEQ. The CDR3 region has the DNA TGTGCCAGCAGCCAGGCGGGACTAGCGGGGCCCCAGTGGCAGTTCTTC. Its translation: CASSQAGLAGPQWQFF.

This clone appeared once. The V call is TRBV3-1 (or the pseudogene TRBV3-2), the J call TRBJ1-3, with 8 bases identical to TRBD1. This CDR3 is built from 15 residues. V trimming: 1 base; J trimming: 5 bases; junction bases outside the gene matches: 4. Germline V gene lookup returns CDR1 LGHDT and CDR2 YNNKEL (reference sequence). CDR3 in amino acids: CASSQAGQARNTIYF. The CDR3 coding sequence is TGTGCCAGCAGCCAAGCGGGACAGGCAAGAAACACCATATATTTT.

V usage is TRBV9 and J usage is TRBJ1-2; TRBD1 matches 7 bases. Germline loops: CDR1 SGDLS, CDR2 YYNGEE. This CDR3 contains 15 residues. V gave up 6 bases and J gave up 2 bases; unmatched junction bases: 10. CDR3 in DNA: TGTGCCAGCACTAAGGAGGGGGGACAGAACTATGGCTACACCTTC. Protein product: CASTKEGGQNYGYTF.

In DNA, the CDR3 is TGTGCCAGCAGCCCGCGACTAGCGGATATCTACAATGAGCAGTTCTTC. Encoded protein: CASSPRLADIYNEQFF. The rearrangement links TRBV9 to TRBJ2-1, with TRBD2 matching over 9 bases. Looked up from germline, CDR1 is SGDLS and CDR2 is YYNGEE. This CDR3 contains 16 residues. Unmatched junction bases numbered 8, after V lost 4 bases and J lost 3 bases.

The genes are TRBV7-2 and TRBJ2-7; 14 nucleotides line up with TRBD2. This CDR3 is 15 amino acids long. Looked up from germline, CDR1 is SGHTA and CDR2 is FQGNSA. J gave up 3 bases and V 5 bases, and 3 bases lay outside the gene matches. The CDR3 DNA is TGTGCCAGCAGCAGGACTAGCGGGGGGAACTACGAGCAGTACTTC. As protein: CASSRTSGGNYEQYF.

This rearrangement joins TRBV7-9 to TRBJ1-2, with D tentatively TRBD1 (5 bases). The CDR3 spans 14 residues. The V gene's germline CDR1 is SEHNR and CDR2 FQNEAQ (reference sequence). The V end was cut by 7 bases, the J end by 0 bases, with 12 bases between. CDR3 protein: CASTLTASNYGYTF. DNA for the CDR3: TGTGCCAGCACCTTGACAGCCTCTAACTATGGCTACACCTTC.

The rearrangement joins TRBV5-6 to TRBJ1-1, with D tentatively TRBD1 (5 bases). The germline V gene encodes CDR1 SGHDT and CDR2 YYEEEE. The CDR3 has 14 residues. V was pared by 0 bases and J by 5 bases, with 11 bases between. CDR3 sequence: CASSLVAGRTEAFF. The CDR3 nucleotides are TGTGCCAGCAGCTTGGTAGCAGGGAGGACTGAAGCTTTCTTT.

The chain employs TRBV5-4 and TRBJ1-2; D might be TRBD1 (5 bases). The germline CDR1 and CDR2 sequences are SGHNT and YYREEE (reference sequence). V was shortened by 5 bases and J by 8 bases, with 16 bases between the two germline ends. The CDR3 is 13 amino acids. The CDR3 is CASRLGTEGGYTF. CDR3 nucleotides: TGTGCCAGCAGGCTGGGGACTGAGGGAGGCTACACCTTC.

V is TRBV21-1 and J is TRBJ1-5; TRBD1, the D gene given by the table, was not confirmed from the DNA. TRBV21-1 is shown as a pseudogene. This CDR3 contains 16 residues. The CDR3 protein is CASSKVWDSYNQPQHF. The CDR3 nucleotides are TGTGCCAGCAGCAAAGTTTGGGACAGCTACAATCAGCCCCAGCATTTT.

The chain combines TRBV29-1 with TRBJ1-2; 7 bases line up with TRBD1. The CDR3 runs to 15 residues. Trimming removed 0 bases from V and 6 bases from J; junction bases left unmatched: 10. Germline CDR1 reads SQVTM; CDR2 reads ANQGSEA. CDR3 amino acids: CSVEDETGLVDGYTF. The CDR3 nucleotides read TGCAGCGTTGAAGACGAGACAGGGTTGGTGGATGGCTACACCTTC.

V is TRBV6-2 or TRBV6-3 and J is TRBJ2-1, with TRBD2 matching 10 bases. The V segment lost 4 bases and the J segment 7 bases; nucleotides outside the gene matches: 13. The CDR3 consists of 17 residues. Germline V lookup: CDR1 MNHEY, CDR2 SVGEGT. CDR3 sequence: CASSSLAVAGGENEQFF. The DNA of the CDR3 is TGTGCCAGCAGTTCACTTGCCGTAGCGGGGGGCGAAAATGAGCAGTTCTTC.

This clone appeared a few times. The rearrangement links TRBV30 to TRBJ1-2; D gene ambiguous. V lost 2 bases, J lost 4 bases, and 14 bases lay in between. This CDR3 region has 14 residues. Germline CDR1 is GTSNPN and CDR2 is SVGIG (reference sequence). The CDR3 nucleotides read TGTGCCTGGAGTTTTCAATTCGCGGGCTATGGCTACACCTTC. Encoded protein: CAWSFQFAGYGYTF.

CDR3 sequence reads: CASRGGQGYEQYF. DNA of the CDR3: TGTGCCAGCAGGGGGGGACAGGGCTACGAGCAGTACTTC. J is TRBJ2-7 and V is TRBV7-9, with 9 bases aligning to TRBD1. The germline gives CDR1 SEHNR, CDR2 FQNEAQ (reference sequence). The CDR3 is 13 amino acids. The ends lost 6 bases at V and 3 bases at J; junction bases unmatched: 3.

This chain links TRBV19 with TRBJ2-2; 10 bases are shared with TRBD1. Germline-derived CDR1 and CDR2 are LNHDA and SQIVND (reference sequence). The CDR3 length is 16 residues. J gave up 4 bases and V 6 bases, and 8 bases lay outside the gene matches. The CDR3 protein is CASSGTGVFGTGELFF. CDR3 DNA: TGTGCCAGTAGCGGGACAGGGGTATTTGGCACCGGGGAGCTGTTTTTT.